This T cell receptor beta chain was sequenced in a study of identical twins. Broader study findings: Modelling underestimated the level of out-of-frame TCR alpha sharing observed in monozygotic twins. Insertions ran lower in abundant cord blood beta clonotypes, though not in memory repertoires.

TCRdb reanalysed the 5' RACE reads using MiXCR and keeps one entry per CDR3 protein. Of about 250,000 distinct CDR3 sequences in the sample, roughly 8% were seen once. The CDR3 covers 14 residues. Germline V gene sequence: CDR1 MGHRA, CDR2 YSYEKL. V lost 3 bases, J lost 4 bases, and 13 bases lay in between. In the case of this clonotype: Its specificity is not known.

These sequences were also reported in another study, on yellow fever vaccine responses in identical twins.

The sequenced sample consisted of CD8+ T cells sorted from blood. This TCR derives from a woman under 30 in good health. J is TRBJ2-7 and V is TRBV4-1, with a possible D match to TRBD2 (6 bases). This CDR3 reads CASSHVGLSYEQYF. The CDR3 bases are TGCGCCAGCAGCCATGTGGGACTCTCGTACGAGCAGTACTTC.